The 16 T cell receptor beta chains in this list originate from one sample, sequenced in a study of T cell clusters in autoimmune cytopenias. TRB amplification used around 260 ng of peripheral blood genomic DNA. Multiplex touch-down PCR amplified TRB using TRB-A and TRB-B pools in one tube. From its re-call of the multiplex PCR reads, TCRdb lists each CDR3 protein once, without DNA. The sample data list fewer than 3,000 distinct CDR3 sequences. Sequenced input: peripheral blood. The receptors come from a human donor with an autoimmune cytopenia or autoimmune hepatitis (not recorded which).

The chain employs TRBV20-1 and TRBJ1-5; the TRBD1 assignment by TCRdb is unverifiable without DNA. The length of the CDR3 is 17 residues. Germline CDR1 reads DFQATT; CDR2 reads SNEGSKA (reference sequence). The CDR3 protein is CSARDEGTGLGYQPQHF.

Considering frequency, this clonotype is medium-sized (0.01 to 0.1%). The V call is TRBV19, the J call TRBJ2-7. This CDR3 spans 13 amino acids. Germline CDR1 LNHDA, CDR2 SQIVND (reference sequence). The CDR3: CASSMTYNYEQYF.

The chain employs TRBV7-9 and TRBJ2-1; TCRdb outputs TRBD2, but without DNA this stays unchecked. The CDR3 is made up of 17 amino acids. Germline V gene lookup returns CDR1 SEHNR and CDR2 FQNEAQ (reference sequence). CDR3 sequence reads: CASRPPEASGRGNEQFF.

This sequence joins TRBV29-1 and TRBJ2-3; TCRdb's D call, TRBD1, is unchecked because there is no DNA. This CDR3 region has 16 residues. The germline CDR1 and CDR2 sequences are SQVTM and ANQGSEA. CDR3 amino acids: CSVDGRQGGSTDTQYF.

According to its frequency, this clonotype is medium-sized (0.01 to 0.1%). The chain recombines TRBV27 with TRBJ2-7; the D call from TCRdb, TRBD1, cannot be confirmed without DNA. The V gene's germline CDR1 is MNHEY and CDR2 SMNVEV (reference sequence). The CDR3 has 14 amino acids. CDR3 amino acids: CASSWGQGPYEQYF.

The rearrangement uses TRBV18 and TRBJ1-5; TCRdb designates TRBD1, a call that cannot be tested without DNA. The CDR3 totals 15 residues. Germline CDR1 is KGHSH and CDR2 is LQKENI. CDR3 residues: CASSPGTGGNQPQHF.

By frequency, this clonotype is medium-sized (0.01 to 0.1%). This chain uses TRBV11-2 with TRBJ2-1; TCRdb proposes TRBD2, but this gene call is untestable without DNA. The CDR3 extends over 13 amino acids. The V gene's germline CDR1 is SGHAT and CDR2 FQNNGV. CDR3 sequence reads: CASSAGLAVEQFF.

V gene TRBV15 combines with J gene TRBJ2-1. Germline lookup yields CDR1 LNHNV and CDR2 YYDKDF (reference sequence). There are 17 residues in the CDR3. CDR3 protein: CATSRERAGASYNEQFF.

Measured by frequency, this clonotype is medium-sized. The CDR3 loop reads CASSPGQGLGEQYF. The rearrangement links TRBV18 to TRBJ2-7; as DNA is missing, the TRBD1 call by TCRdb cannot be tested. Looked up from germline, CDR1 is KGHSH and CDR2 is LQKENI. The CDR3 spans 14 residues.

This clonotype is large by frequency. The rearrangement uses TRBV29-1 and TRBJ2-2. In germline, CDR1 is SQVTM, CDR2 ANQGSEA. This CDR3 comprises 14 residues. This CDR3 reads CSVVGLANTGELFF.

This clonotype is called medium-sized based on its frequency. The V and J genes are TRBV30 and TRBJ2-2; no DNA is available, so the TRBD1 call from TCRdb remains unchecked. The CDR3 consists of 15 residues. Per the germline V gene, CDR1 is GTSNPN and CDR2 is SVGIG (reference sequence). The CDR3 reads CAWSRDGANTGELFF.

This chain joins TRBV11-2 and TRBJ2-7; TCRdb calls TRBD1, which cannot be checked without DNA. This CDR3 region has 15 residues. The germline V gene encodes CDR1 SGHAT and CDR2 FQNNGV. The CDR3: CASSLRATDSYEQYF.

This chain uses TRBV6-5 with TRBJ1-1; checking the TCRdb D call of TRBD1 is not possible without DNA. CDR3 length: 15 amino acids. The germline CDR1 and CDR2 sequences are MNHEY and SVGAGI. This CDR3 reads CASRSLGGMNTEAFF.

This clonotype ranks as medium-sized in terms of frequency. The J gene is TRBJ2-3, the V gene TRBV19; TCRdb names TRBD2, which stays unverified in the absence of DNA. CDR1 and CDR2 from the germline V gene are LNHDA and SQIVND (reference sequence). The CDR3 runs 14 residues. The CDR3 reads CASATSGSADTQYF.

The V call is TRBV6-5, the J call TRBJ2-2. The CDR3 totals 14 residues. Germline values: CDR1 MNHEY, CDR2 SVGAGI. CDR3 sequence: CATSDEPDTGELFF.

CDR3 residues: CASTPGGRSFSEQYF. The J gene is TRBJ2-7, the V gene TRBV6-5; the D gene TCRdb calls, TRBD1, cannot be checked with no DNA. CDR1 is MNHEY and CDR2 is SVGAGI in the germline V gene. The CDR3 is made up of 15 amino acids.